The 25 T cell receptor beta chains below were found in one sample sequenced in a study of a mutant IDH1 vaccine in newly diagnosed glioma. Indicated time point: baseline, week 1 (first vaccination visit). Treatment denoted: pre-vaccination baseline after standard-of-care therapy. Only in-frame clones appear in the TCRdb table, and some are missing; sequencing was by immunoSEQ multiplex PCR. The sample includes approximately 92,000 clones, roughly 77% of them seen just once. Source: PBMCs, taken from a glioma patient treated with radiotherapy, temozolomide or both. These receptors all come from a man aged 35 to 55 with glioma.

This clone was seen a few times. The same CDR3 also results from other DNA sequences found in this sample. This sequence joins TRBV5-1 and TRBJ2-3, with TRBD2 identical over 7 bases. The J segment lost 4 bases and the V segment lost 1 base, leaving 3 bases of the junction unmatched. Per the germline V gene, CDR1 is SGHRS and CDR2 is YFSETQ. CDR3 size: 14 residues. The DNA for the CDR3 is TGCGCCAGCAGCTTGCGGGAGGCCCCAGATACGCAGTATTTT. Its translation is CASSLREAPDTQYF.

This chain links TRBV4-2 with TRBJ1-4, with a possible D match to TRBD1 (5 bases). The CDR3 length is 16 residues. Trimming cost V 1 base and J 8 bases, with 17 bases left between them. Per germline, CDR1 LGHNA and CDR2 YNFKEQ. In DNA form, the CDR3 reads TGTGCCAGCAGCCAAGGGGGGTCCTTGACGGGGGAAAAACTGTTTTTT. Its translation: CASSQGGSLTGEKLFF.

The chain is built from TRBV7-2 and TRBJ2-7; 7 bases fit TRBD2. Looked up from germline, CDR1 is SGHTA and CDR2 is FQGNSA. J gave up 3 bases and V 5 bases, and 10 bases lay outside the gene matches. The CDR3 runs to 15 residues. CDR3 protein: CASSNRKSGGYEQYF. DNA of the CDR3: TGTGCCAGCAGCAACAGAAAATCGGGGGGCTACGAGCAGTACTTC.

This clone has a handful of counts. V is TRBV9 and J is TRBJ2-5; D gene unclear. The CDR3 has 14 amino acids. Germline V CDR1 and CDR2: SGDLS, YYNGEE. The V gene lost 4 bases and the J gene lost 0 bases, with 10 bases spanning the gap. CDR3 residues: CASSPGPHQETQYF. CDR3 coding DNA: TGTGCCAGCAGCCCTGGACCCCACCAAGAGACCCAGTACTTC. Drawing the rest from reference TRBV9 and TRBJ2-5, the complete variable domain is DSGVTQTPKHLITATGQRVTLRCSPRSGDLSVYWYQQSLDQGLQFLIQYYNGEERAKGNILERFSAQQFPDLHSELNLSSLELGDSALYFCASSPGPHQETQYFGPGTRLLVL.

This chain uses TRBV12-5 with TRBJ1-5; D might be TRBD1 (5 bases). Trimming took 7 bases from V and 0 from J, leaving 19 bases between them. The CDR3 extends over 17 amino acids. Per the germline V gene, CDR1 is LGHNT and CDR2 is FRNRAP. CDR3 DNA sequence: TGTGCTAGTGCCCTCCCCCCGGGACGGCATAGCAATCAGCCCCAGCATTTT. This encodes CASALPPGRHSNQPQHF. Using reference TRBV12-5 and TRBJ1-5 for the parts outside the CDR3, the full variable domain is DARVTQTPRHKVTEMGQEVTMRCQPILGHNTVFWYRQTMMQGLELLAYFRNRAPLDDSGMPKDRFSAEMPDATLATLKIQPSEPRDSAVYFCASALPPGRHSNQPQHFGDGTRLSIL.

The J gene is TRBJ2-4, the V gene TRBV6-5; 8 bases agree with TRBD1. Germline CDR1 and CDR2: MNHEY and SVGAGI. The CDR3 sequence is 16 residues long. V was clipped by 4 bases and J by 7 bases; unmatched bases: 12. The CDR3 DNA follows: TGTGCCAGCAGTTCCCTCGGACAGGGAGGATCTAACATTCAGTACTTC. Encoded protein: CASSSLGQGGSNIQYF.

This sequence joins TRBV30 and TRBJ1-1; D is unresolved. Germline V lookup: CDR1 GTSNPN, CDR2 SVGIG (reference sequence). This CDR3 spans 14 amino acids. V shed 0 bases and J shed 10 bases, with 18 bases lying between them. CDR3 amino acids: CAWSVKVAVHRAFF. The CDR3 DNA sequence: TGTGCCTGGAGTGTCAAAGTGGCAGTTCATCGAGCTTTCTTT.

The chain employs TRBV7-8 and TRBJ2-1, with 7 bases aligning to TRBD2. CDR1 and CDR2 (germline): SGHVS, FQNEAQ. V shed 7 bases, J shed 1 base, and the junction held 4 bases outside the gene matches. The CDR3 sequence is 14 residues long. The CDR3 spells CASILADSYNEQFF. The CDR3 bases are TGTGCCAGCATTCTAGCGGATTCCTACAATGAGCAGTTCTTC.

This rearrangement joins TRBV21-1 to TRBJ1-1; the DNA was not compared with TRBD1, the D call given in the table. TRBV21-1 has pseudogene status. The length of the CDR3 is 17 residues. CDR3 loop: CASSPKSGQGKNTEAFF. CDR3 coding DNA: TGTGCCAGCAGCCCTAAAAGTGGCCAGGGCAAGAACACTGAAGCTTTCTTT.

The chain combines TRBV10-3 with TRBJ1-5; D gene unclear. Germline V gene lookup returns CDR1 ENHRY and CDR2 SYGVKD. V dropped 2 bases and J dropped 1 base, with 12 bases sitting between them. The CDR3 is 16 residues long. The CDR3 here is CAISELGPGSNQPQHF. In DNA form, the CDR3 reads TGTGCCATCAGTGAGCTGGGCCCCGGGAGCAATCAGCCCCAGCATTTT.

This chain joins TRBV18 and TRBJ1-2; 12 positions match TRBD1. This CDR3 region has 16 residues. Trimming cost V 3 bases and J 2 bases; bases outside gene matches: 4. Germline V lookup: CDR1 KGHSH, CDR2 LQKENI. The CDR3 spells CASSPTGTGGNYGYTF. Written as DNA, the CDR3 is TGTGCCAGCTCACCGACCGGGACAGGGGGCAACTATGGCTACACCTTC.

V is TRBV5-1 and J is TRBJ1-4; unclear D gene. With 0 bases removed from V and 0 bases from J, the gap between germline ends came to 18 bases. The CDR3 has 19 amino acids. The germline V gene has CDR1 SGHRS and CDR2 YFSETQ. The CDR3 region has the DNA TGCGCCAGCAGCTTGGGAGGCCCCGGAGGAACTGCAACTAATGAAAAACTGTTTTTT. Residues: CASSLGGPGGTATNEKLFF. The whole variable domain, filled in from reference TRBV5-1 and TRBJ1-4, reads KAGVTQTPRYLIKTRGQQVTLSCSPISGHRSVSWYQQTPGQGLQFLFEYFSETQRNKGNFPGRFSGRQFSNSRSEMNVSTLELGDSALYLCASSLGGPGGTATNEKLFFGSGTQLSVL.

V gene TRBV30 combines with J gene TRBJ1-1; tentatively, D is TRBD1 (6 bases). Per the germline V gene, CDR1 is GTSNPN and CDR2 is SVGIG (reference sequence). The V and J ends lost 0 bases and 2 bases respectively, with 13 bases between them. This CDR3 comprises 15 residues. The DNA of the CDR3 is TGTGCCTGGAGTGTAGTCAGGGGCCCAAACACTGAAGCTTTCTTT. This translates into CAWSVVRGPNTEAFF.

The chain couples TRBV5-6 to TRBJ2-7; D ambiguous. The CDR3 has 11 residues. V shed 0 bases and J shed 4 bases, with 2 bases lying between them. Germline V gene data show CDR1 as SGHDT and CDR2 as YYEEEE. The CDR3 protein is CASSLDYEQYF. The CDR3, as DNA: TGTGCCAGCAGCTTGGATTACGAGCAGTACTTC.

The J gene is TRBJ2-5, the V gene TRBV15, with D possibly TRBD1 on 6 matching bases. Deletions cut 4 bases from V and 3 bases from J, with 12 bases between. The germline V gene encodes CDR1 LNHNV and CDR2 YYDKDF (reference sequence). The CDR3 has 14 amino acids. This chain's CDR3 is CATSKETGKETQYF. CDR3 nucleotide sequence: TGTGCCACCAGCAAAGAAACAGGGAAAGAGACCCAGTACTTC.

The DNA of the CDR3 is TGCGCCAGCAGCCAAGGTGGGGTGGTGCGGGGGCCTCGGGGCGAGCAGTACTTC. It yields the protein CASSQGGVVRGPRGEQYF. J is TRBJ2-7 and V is TRBV4-3; TRBD2 might be the D (7 bases). Germline lookup yields CDR1 LGHNA and CDR2 YSLEER. This CDR3 region has 18 residues. V was trimmed by 1 base and J by 6 bases, leaving 25 bases between them.

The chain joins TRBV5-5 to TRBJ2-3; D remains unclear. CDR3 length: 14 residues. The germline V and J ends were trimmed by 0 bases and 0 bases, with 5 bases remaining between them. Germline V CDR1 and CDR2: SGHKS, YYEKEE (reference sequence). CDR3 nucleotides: TGTGCCAGCAGCTTGGGATCTAGCACAGATACGCAGTATTTT. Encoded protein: CASSLGSSTDTQYF.

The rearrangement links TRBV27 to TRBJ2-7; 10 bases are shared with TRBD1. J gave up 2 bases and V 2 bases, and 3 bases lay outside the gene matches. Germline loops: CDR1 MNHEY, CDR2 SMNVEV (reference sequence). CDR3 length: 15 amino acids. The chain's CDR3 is CASSLIGTGAYEQYF. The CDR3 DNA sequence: TGTGCCAGCAGTTTAATCGGGACAGGGGCCTACGAGCAGTACTTC.

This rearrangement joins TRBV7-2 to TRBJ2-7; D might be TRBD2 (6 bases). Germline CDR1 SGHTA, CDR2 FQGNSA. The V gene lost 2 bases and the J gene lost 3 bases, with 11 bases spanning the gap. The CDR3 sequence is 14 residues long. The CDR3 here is CASSLRLGIYEQYF. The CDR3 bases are TGTGCCAGCAGCTTACGACTAGGTATCTACGAGCAGTACTTC.

CDR3 amino acids: CASSPDRGPSYEQYF. The CDR3 DNA follows: TGTGCCAGCAGCCCGGACAGGGGGCCGTCCTACGAGCAGTACTTC. The chain recombines TRBV7-9 with TRBJ2-7, with 11 bases aligning to TRBD1. The CDR3 has 15 amino acids. Per germline, CDR1 SEHNR and CDR2 FQNEAQ (reference sequence). The V gene end was trimmed by 5 bases and the J gene end by 1 base; junction bases not matched to a gene: 4.

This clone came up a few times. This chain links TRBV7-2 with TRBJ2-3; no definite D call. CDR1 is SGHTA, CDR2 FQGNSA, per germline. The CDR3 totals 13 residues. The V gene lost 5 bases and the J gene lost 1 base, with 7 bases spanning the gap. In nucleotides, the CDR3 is TGTGCCAGCAGCAGATCCGGCACAGATACGCAGTATTTT. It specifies CASSRSGTDTQYF.

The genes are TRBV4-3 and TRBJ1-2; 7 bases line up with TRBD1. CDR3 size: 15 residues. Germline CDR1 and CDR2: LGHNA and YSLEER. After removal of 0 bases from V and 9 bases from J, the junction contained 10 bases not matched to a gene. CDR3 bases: TGCGCCAGCAGCCAAGATGGCCAGGGGGAGGTTAGCTACACCTTC. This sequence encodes CASSQDGQGEVSYTF.

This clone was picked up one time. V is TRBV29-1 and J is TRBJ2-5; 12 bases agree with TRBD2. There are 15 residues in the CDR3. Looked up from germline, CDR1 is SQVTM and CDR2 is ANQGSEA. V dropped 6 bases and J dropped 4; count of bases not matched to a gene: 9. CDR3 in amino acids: CSVWGLAGGGETQYF. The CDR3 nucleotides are TGCAGCGTATGGGGGCTAGCGGGAGGGGGAGAGACCCAGTACTTC.

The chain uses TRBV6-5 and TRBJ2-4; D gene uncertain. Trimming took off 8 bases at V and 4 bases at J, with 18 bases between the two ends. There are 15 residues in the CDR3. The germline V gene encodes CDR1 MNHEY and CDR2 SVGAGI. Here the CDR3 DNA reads TGTGCCAGCCACCCGCGGTTCGTCGAGAAAAACATTCAGTACTTC. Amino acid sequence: CASHPRFVEKNIQYF.

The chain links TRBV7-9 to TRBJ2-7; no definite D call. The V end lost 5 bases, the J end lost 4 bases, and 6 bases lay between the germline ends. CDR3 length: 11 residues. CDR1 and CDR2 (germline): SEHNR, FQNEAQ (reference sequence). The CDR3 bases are TGTGCCAGCAGCAGTACGTACGAGCAGTACTTC. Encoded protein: CASSSTYEQYF.